The 20 T cell receptor beta chains below were found in one sample sequenced in a study of Ad26.COV2.S vaccination and SARS-CoV-2 variants. Only in-frame clones appear in the TCRdb table, and some are missing; sequencing was by immunoSEQ multiplex PCR. The table has 450,000 to 550,000 clones, about 91% seen once. Treatment defined: 15 to 20 received Ad26.COV2.S at low or high dose, single or two shots; 5 received placebo; per-sample allocation not given. Specimens were obtained on day 63 following the first vaccine or placebo injection. The sample consisted of peripheral blood, taken in a trial of Ad26.COV2.S vaccine versus placebo. All receptors derive from a person between 18 and 65 years old who received the Ad26.COV2.S COVID-19 vaccine or a placebo.

This rearrangement joins TRBV7-3 to TRBJ2-3; D may be TRBD1 or TRBD2 (6 bases each). Trimming pared 11 bases from V and 0 bases from J, leaving 15 bases between. In germline, CDR1 is SGHTA, CDR2 FQGTGA. There are 14 residues in the CDR3. CDR3 amino acids: CASGGRGSTDTQYF. DNA of the CDR3: TGTGCCTCCGGGGGCAGGGGAAGCACAGATACGCAGTATTTT.

This chain links TRBV27 with TRBJ1-2, with D uncertain. The V end lost 2 bases, the J end lost 5 bases, and 9 bases lay between the germline ends. Germline values: CDR1 MNHEY, CDR2 SMNVEV (reference sequence). The CDR3 has 13 residues. CDR3 sequence: CASSLKGGYGYTF. CDR3 nucleotide sequence: TGTGCCAGCAGTTTAAAGGGAGGATATGGCTACACCTTC.

J is TRBJ2-7 and V is TRBV6-6; TRBD1 aligns across 9 bases. V was pared by 3 bases and J by 4 bases, with 4 bases of the junction left unmatched. CDR3 size: 14 residues. CDR1 and CDR2 (germline): MNHNY, SVGAGI (reference sequence). CDR3 nucleotides: TGTGCCAGCAGTTATATGGGACAGGGTTACGAGCAGTACGTC. Protein: CASSYMGQGYEQYV.

This chain connects TRBV4-3 to TRBJ1-3; 7 nucleotides match TRBD1. The germline gives CDR1 LGHNA, CDR2 YSLEER. This CDR3 is 16 amino acids long. V lost 5 bases, J lost 4 bases, and 11 bases stayed unmatched. Here the CDR3 reads CASSIYHGQAGNTIYF. The CDR3 DNA reads TGCGCCAGCAGCATTTACCACGGACAGGCGGGAAACACCATATATTTT.

The chain carries TRBV7-9 and TRBJ2-3, with 16 bases lining up with TRBD2. V trimming: 6 bases; J trimming: 1 base; junction bases outside the gene matches: 10. Germline loops: CDR1 SEHNR, CDR2 FQNEAQ (reference sequence). The CDR3 extends over 19 amino acids. CDR3 region: CASSRHPGLAGGGTDTQYF. The CDR3 DNA is TGTGCCAGCAGTCGACACCCGGGACTAGCGGGGGGGGGCACAGATACGCAGTATTTT.

The count of this clone is one. The chain combines TRBV7-9 with TRBJ2-7; 7 bases map to TRBD1. The CDR3 has 17 amino acids. With 4 bases clipped from V and 2 bases from J, the junction kept 14 bases outside the gene matches. The germline V gene encodes CDR1 SEHNR and CDR2 FQNEAQ (reference sequence). CDR3 loop: CASSSTPGTDGTYEQYF. The CDR3 region has the DNA TGTGCCAGCAGCTCAACACCTGGGACAGACGGTACCTACGAGCAGTACTTC.

The V and J genes are TRBV18 and TRBJ1-3; D gene uncertain. Trimming shortened V by 1 base and J by 2 bases, and 12 bases separated the two germline ends. This CDR3 comprises 16 residues. Germline V CDR1 and CDR2: KGHSH, LQKENI. This CDR3 is CASSPQGAGPGNTIYF. The CDR3 DNA reads as TGTGCCAGCTCACCACAGGGCGCAGGTCCTGGAAACACCATATATTTT.

The chain combines TRBV19 with TRBJ1-1, with D possibly TRBD1 on 5 matching bases. The CDR3 is made up of 13 amino acids. Germline values: CDR1 LNHDA, CDR2 SQIVND (reference sequence). The V gene lost 8 bases and the J gene lost 4 bases, with 14 bases spanning the gap. CDR3: CASESGWFTEAFF. The CDR3 DNA sequence: TGTGCCAGTGAGTCAGGGTGGTTCACTGAAGCTTTCTTT.

The rearrangement uses TRBV6-4 and TRBJ2-3, with D perhaps assigned TRBD1 or TRBD2 (5 bases each). The CDR3 is 14 residues long. The germline gives CDR1 MRHNA, CDR2 SNTAGT. V lost 2 bases, J lost 2 bases, and 8 bases lay in between. CDR3 loop: CASSDQGDTDTQYF. Here the CDR3 DNA reads TGTGCCAGCAGTGACCAGGGAGACACAGATACGCAGTATTTT.

The gene calls are TRBV5-4 and TRBJ1-5, with TRBD1 as a possible D gene (6 bases). Trimming removed 1 base at V and 3 bases at J, with 8 bases between. Per the germline V gene, CDR1 is SGHNT and CDR2 is YYREEE (reference sequence). The CDR3 is 14 amino acids. The CDR3 reads CASSLQGINQPQHF. CDR3 coding DNA: TGTGCCAGCAGCTTGCAGGGGATCAATCAGCCCCAGCATTTT.

The chain employs TRBV6-6 and TRBJ2-7; D may be TRBD2 (6 bases). This CDR3 has 12 residues. V lost 2 bases, J lost 4 bases, and 6 bases lay in between. The V gene's germline CDR1 is MNHNY and CDR2 SVGAGI (reference sequence). This chain's CDR3 is CASSYAGYEQYV. CDR3 coding DNA: TGTGCCAGCAGTTACGCGGGATACGAGCAGTACGTC.

The V call is TRBV6-2 or TRBV6-3, the J call TRBJ2-7, with 9 nucleotides matching TRBD2. V was pared by 2 bases and J by 2 bases, with 4 bases of the junction left unmatched. Germline CDR1 reads MNHEY; CDR2 reads SVGEGT. The CDR3 loop spans 15 amino acids. The CDR3 protein is CASSYGGGETYEQYF. The CDR3 DNA reads as TGTGCCAGCAGTTACGGCGGGGGGGAAACCTACGAGCAGTACTTC.

The chain links TRBV5-1 to TRBJ2-7, with D perhaps TRBD2 (6 bases). V shed 4 bases and J shed 5 bases, with 16 bases lying between them. The CDR3 extends over 14 amino acids. The germline V gene encodes CDR1 SGHRS and CDR2 YFSETQ. The CDR3, as DNA: TGCGCCAGCAGCGCCGGGACTCCGGGCCACGAGCAGTACTTC. This translates into CASSAGTPGHEQYF.

As regards this clone: Other DNA sequences in this specimen translate into the identical CDR3. V is TRBV12-3 or TRBV12-4 and J is TRBJ1-5; D is uncertain. The length of the CDR3 is 12 residues. The ends were cut back, 3 bases at V and 5 bases at J, with 5 bases in the middle. DNA for the CDR3: TGTGCCAGCAGTTTCTCGGATCAGCCCCAGCATTTT. Translated, it gives CASSFSDQPQHF.

V is TRBV7-9 and J is TRBJ1-1; unclear D gene. V shed 3 bases and J shed 4 bases, with 12 bases lying between them. Germline CDR1 is SEHNR and CDR2 is FQNEAQ (reference sequence). The CDR3 loop spans 14 amino acids. The CDR3 loop reads CASSFQSASTEAFF. As DNA, the CDR3 is TGTGCCAGCAGCTTCCAGTCCGCGAGCACTGAAGCTTTCTTT.

The rearrangement uses TRBV7-8 and TRBJ2-7; 10 bases agree with TRBD1. J gave up 6 bases and V 5 bases, and 7 bases lay outside the gene matches. Germline values: CDR1 SGHVS, CDR2 FQNEAQ. CDR3 length: 14 amino acids. Here the CDR3 reads CASSLGTGVGEQYF. In DNA, the CDR3 is TGTGCCAGCAGCCTCGGGACAGGGGTTGGCGAGCAGTACTTC.

V usage is TRBV11-1 and J usage is TRBJ2-5; 8 bases are a match to TRBD1. Losses at the gene ends were 5 bases for V and 5 bases for J; bases not matched to a gene: 13. Germline assignment: CDR1 SGHAT and CDR2 FQDESV (reference sequence). The CDR3 length is 16 residues. The CDR3 DNA sequence: TGTGCCAGCAGCCAGCCCTCCGGGACAGGAGGGGAGACCCAGTACTTC. Its translation: CASSQPSGTGGETQYF.

This clone was picked up a small number of times. The rearrangement joins TRBV7-8 to TRBJ1-5; D uncertain. CDR3 length: 13 amino acids. From germline, CDR1 is SGHVS and CDR2 FQNEAQ. Trimming stripped 6 bases from V and 3 bases from J, with 9 bases between. CDR3 bases: TGTGCCAGCAGTGTCACAATCAATCAGCCCCAGCATTTT. As protein: CASSVTINQPQHF.

The chain uses TRBV7-2 and TRBJ1-2; TRBD1 matches at 8 bases. This CDR3 has 14 residues. Losses at the gene ends were 5 bases for V and 4 bases for J; bases not matched to a gene: 6. Per germline, CDR1 SGHTA and CDR2 FQGNSA. The CDR3 loop is CASSLRTGFYGYTF. For the CDR3, the DNA is TGTGCCAGCAGCCTCAGGACAGGGTTCTATGGCTACACCTTC.

The rearrangement links TRBV6-1 to TRBJ2-7; tentative D call: TRBD1 (5 bases). Trimming shortened V by 0 bases and J by 3 bases, and 15 bases separated the two germline ends. The CDR3 has 16 residues. Germline assignment: CDR1 MNHNS and CDR2 SASEGT. The CDR3 sequence is CASSEAGFDRNYEQYF. In nucleotides, the CDR3 is TGTGCCAGCAGTGAAGCGGGATTTGACAGAAACTACGAGCAGTACTTC.